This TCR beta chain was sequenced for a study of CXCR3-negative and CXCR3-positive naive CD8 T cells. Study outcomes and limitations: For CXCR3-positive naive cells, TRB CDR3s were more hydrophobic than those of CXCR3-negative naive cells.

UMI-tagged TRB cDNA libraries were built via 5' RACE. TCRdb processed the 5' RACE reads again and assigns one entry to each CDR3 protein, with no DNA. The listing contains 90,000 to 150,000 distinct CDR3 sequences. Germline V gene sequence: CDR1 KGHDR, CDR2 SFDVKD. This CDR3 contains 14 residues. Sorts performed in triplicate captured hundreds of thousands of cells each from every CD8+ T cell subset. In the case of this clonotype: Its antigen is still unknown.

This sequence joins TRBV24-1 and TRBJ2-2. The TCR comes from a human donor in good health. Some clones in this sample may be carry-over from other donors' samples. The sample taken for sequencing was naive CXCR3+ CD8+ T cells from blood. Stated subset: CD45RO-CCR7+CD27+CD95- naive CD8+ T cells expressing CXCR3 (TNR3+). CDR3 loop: CATKLDTPTGELFF.